The 6 T cell receptor beta chains in this list originate from one sample, sequenced in a study of T-cell memory formation after mild COVID-19. TCRdb used MiXCR to reprocess the 5' RACE reads, holding one entry per CDR3 protein. The sample includes 85,000 to 130,000 distinct CDR3 sequences, around an eighth seen only once; the top ten take around 25%. Sequenced input: PBMCs or a T cell subset sorted from them (not recorded which). The receptors here all came from an adult woman who had mild COVID-19 (a few samples of this study predate the infection). Cell type and time point are not known.

This clonotype turned up a few times. In DNA, the CDR3 is TGTGCCAGCAGGCAGGGGAATGGCTACACCTTC. Its protein is CASRQGNGYTF. The V and J genes are TRBV2 and TRBJ1-2, with D maybe TRBD1 (6 bases). This CDR3 region has 11 residues. CDR1 and CDR2 (germline): SNHLY, FYNNEI. The V end was cut by 6 bases, the J end by 6 bases, with 8 bases between. Full variable domain (missing parts from reference TRBV2 and TRBJ1-2): EPEVTQTPSHQVTQMGQEVILRCVPISNHLYFYWYRQILGQKVEFLVSFYNNEISEKSEIFDDQFSVERPDGSNFTLKIRSTKLEDSAMYFCASRQGNGYTFGSGTRLTVV.

This sequence joins TRBV20-1 and TRBJ2-1; TRBD1 might be the D (6 bases). V lost 1 base, J lost 5 bases, and 18 bases lay in between. Germline CDR1 reads DFQATT; CDR2 reads SNEGSKA (reference sequence). The CDR3 length is 16 residues. The CDR3 region has the DNA TGCAGTGCTAGAGCCCCGAACAGGGTGCTCAACAATGAGCAGTTCTTC. This encodes CSARAPNRVLNNEQFF.

This clonotype was detected only a few times. V usage is TRBV7-6 and J usage is TRBJ2-7; 7 bases are shared with TRBD2. CDR3 size: 15 residues. With V trimmed by 4 bases and J by 2 bases, 8 bases remained unmatched. CDR1 is SGHVS and CDR2 is FNYEAQ in the germline V gene. The CDR3 loop is CASSSQAGTPYEQYF. The CDR3 nucleotides are TGTGCCAGCAGCTCGCAAGCGGGAACCCCCTACGAGCAGTACTTC.

J is TRBJ2-3 and V is TRBV12-3 or TRBV12-4, with 12 nucleotides matching TRBD2. The CDR3 has 15 residues. J was trimmed by 1 base and V by 6 bases; bases with no gene match: 2. CDR3: CASRASGGGTDTQYF. The CDR3 DNA reads as TGTGCCAGCAGGGCTAGCGGGGGGGGCACAGATACGCAGTATTTT.

The chain carries TRBV27 and TRBJ2-5; 9 positions match TRBD1. This CDR3 has 16 residues. CDR1 and CDR2 (germline): MNHEY, SMNVEV (reference sequence). V dropped 0 bases and J dropped 5; count of bases not matched to a gene: 7. The CDR3 sequence is CASSLSGQGGWETQYF. As DNA, the CDR3 is TGTGCCAGCAGTTTATCGGGACAGGGTGGTTGGGAGACCCAGTACTTC.

In its sample, this clonotype was seen a few times. The chain has TRBV3-1 and TRBJ2-5; TRBD2 aligns across 14 bases. Looked up from germline, CDR1 is LGHDT and CDR2 is YNNKEL (reference sequence). The length of the CDR3 is 18 residues. V shed 4 bases, J shed 2 bases, and the junction held 9 bases outside the gene matches. The CDR3 coding sequence is TGTGCCAGCAGCCGATATGGGACTAGCGGGGGATTACAAGAGACCCAGTACTTC. Translated: CASSRYGTSGGLQETQYF.